This TCR beta chain was captured by sequencing in a study of T-cell memory formation after mild COVID-19. Broader study findings: The main location of contracting CD4+ clones was CM and EM, and that of contracting CD8+ clones was EMRA.

This clonotype was observed many times. The antigen remains undetermined. Barcoded TCR alpha and TCR beta cDNA libraries with UMIs came from 5'RACE using constant-segment primers. Each CDR3 protein is one row after TCRdb ran MiXCR on the 5' RACE reads. Of fewer than 250,000 distinct CDR3 sequences in the sample, about 10% were seen once. Trimming took off 5 bases at V and 0 bases at J, with 10 bases between the two ends. Germline lookup yields CDR1 SQVTM and CDR2 ANQGSEA. The length of the CDR3 is 13 residues. The chain uses TRBV29-1 and TRBJ1-1; D is unclear. This TCR came from a man younger than 35 who had mild COVID-19 (a few samples of this study predate the infection). Cell type and time point are not known. The sequenced sample consisted of PBMCs or a T cell subset sorted from them (not recorded which). CDR3 region: CSVQDSMNTEAFF. CDR3 nucleotides: TGCAGCGTTCAGGACTCCATGAACACTGAAGCTTTCTTT.